Listed here are 23 T cell receptor beta chains from one sample, sequenced in a study of T-cell memory formation after mild COVID-19. TCRdb reprocessed the 5' RACE reads with MiXCR, giving one entry per CDR3 protein. This sample has 470,000 or so distinct CDR3 sequences, with about a sixth found just once. Sequenced input: PBMCs or a T cell subset sorted from them (not recorded which). These receptors were taken from a man between 18 and 35 years old who had mild COVID-19 (a few samples of this study predate the infection). Cell type and time point are not known.

The J gene is TRBJ2-1, the V gene TRBV7-8; D perhaps matches TRBD2 (6 bases). The germline gives CDR1 SGHVS, CDR2 FQNEAQ. The CDR3 spans 14 residues. With 5 bases removed from V and 6 bases from J, the gap between germline ends came to 14 bases. For the CDR3, the DNA is TGTGCCAGCAGCATAGGTAGACTAGGCAATGAGCAGTTCTTC. Its protein product is CASSIGRLGNEQFF.

The chain joins TRBV30 to TRBJ2-4; D is undetermined. The length of the CDR3 is 11 residues. V was trimmed by 3 bases and J by 12 bases, leaving 12 bases between them. Germline CDR1 and CDR2: GTSNPN and SVGIG (reference sequence). CDR3 nucleotide sequence: TGTGCCTGGAGCGGTTCGCGGACTCAGTACTTC. This encodes CAWSGSRTQYF.

The rearrangement joins TRBV20-1 to TRBJ2-2, with TRBD2 as a possible D gene (6 bases). V lost 1 base to trimming and J lost 2 bases, with 14 bases between them. The CDR3 totals 16 residues. Germline assignment: CDR1 DFQATT and CDR2 SNEGSKA (reference sequence). DNA for the CDR3: TGCAGTGCTAGAGGGGGTGCCGGGGGAAACACCGGGGAGCTGTTTTTT. Protein product: CSARGGAGGNTGELFF.

This rearrangement joins TRBV11-2 to TRBJ2-5; D is possibly TRBD1 (6 bases). CDR1 is SGHAT and CDR2 is FQNNGV in the germline V gene. This CDR3 contains 13 residues. The V end was cut by 6 bases, the J end by 3 bases, with 11 bases between. The CDR3 DNA follows: TGTGCCAGCAGTCGCCACAGGGAAGAGACCCAGTACTTC. Amino acid sequence: CASSRHREETQYF. The full variable domain, completed using reference TRBV11-2 and TRBJ2-5, is EAGVAQSPRYKIIEKRQSVAFWCNPISGHATLYWYQQILGQGPKLLIQFQNNGVVDDSQLPKDRFSAERLKGVDSTLKIQPAKLEDSAVYLCASSRHREETQYFGPGTRLLVL.

This clonotype was seen a few times. The chain uses TRBV5-1 and TRBJ1-1; TRBD1 might be the D (5 bases). V was clipped by 3 bases and J by 1 base, with 10 bases between them. Germline values: CDR1 SGHRS, CDR2 YFSETQ. There are 14 residues in the CDR3. The CDR3 DNA follows: TGCGCCAGCAGCTCGGGGGTTGGGAACACTGAAGCTTTCTTT. Translated: CASSSGVGNTEAFF. Full variable domain (remainder filled in from reference TRBV5-1 and TRBJ1-1): KAGVTQTPRYLIKTRGQQVTLSCSPISGHRSVSWYQQTPGQGLQFLFEYFSETQRNKGNFPGRFSGRQFSNSRSEMNVSTLELGDSALYLCASSSGVGNTEAFFGQGTRLTVV.

In its sample, this clonotype was seen a few times. The V gene is TRBV6-5, the J gene TRBJ2-1; D possibly corresponds to TRBD1 (5 bases). There are 12 residues in the CDR3. In germline, CDR1 is MNHEY, CDR2 SVGAGI. The ends were cut back, 0 bases at V and 8 bases at J, with 5 bases in the middle. In nucleotides, the CDR3 is TGTGCCAGCAGTTACTCAGGGGATGAGCAGTTCTTC. As protein: CASSYSGDEQFF.

V usage is TRBV7-9 and J usage is TRBJ2-5, with D perhaps being TRBD1 or TRBD2 (5 bases each). Deletions cut 5 bases from V and 5 bases from J, with 21 bases between. Germline loops: CDR1 SEHNR, CDR2 FQNEAQ (reference sequence). The CDR3 runs to 16 residues. In DNA form, the CDR3 reads TGTGCCAGCAGCCCTCGGGGCGGTTCCCATGAGGAGACCCAGTACTTC. Encoded protein: CASSPRGGSHEETQYF. The full variable domain, its missing parts supplied by reference TRBV7-9 and TRBJ2-5, is DTGVSQNPRHKITKRGQNVTFRCDPISEHNRLYWYRQTLGQGPEFLTYFQNEAQLEKSRLLSDRFSAERPKGSFSTLEIQRTEQGDSAMYLCASSPRGGSHEETQYFGPGTRLLVL.

This clonotype has a handful of counts. The chain couples TRBV7-9 to TRBJ2-1; D is unresolved. This CDR3 is built from 14 residues. Germline values: CDR1 SEHNR, CDR2 FQNEAQ (reference sequence). V was trimmed by 1 base and J by 8 bases, leaving 12 bases between them. This chain's CDR3 is CASSLEGKQDEQFF. CDR3 bases: TGTGCCAGCAGCTTAGAGGGTAAGCAAGATGAGCAGTTCTTC.

This clonotype showed up just a few times. This chain uses TRBV6-2 or TRBV6-3 with TRBJ1-2; TRBD1 matches at 7 bases. The CDR3 has 12 residues. CDR1 and CDR2 (germline): MNHEY, SVGEGT. Losses at the gene ends were 2 bases for V and 11 bases for J; bases not matched to a gene: 5. This CDR3 reads CASSYRRDRYTF. Here the CDR3 DNA reads TGTGCCAGCAGTTACCGCCGGGACAGATACACCTTC.

J is TRBJ2-3 and V is TRBV27; TRBD1 might be the D (6 bases). Germline values: CDR1 MNHEY, CDR2 SMNVEV (reference sequence). The CDR3 covers 14 residues. V lost 2 bases and J lost 4, with 10 bases in between. The CDR3 sequence is CASSLKGEADTQYF. The CDR3 DNA reads TGTGCCAGCAGTTTAAAGGGGGAAGCAGATACGCAGTATTTT.

This clonotype was seen repeatedly, ten times or more. The V and J genes are TRBV18 and TRBJ1-1; 7 bases are a match to TRBD1. The V segment lost 6 bases and the J segment 3 bases; nucleotides outside the gene matches: 4. The CDR3 loop spans 13 amino acids. Germline CDR1 is KGHSH and CDR2 is LQKENI. The chain's CDR3 is CASSRDRDTEAFF. The CDR3 region has the DNA TGTGCCAGCTCTCGCGACAGGGACACTGAAGCTTTCTTT.

This clonotype has more than one count but fewer than ten. The chain joins TRBV5-1 to TRBJ2-2; the D gene could be TRBD1 or TRBD2 (6 bases each). This CDR3 comprises 17 residues. V lost 4 bases, J lost 5 bases, and 21 bases lay in between. Germline CDR1 reads SGHRS; CDR2 reads YFSETQ. Here the CDR3 DNA reads TGCGCCAGCAGCCCGCTGAGTGGGGGGCCTGAGACCGGGGAGCTGTTTTTT. This encodes CASSPLSGGPETGELFF.

V and J are TRBV28 and TRBJ2-3; no clear D gene. The germline V gene has CDR1 MDHEN and CDR2 SYDVKM. This CDR3 has 12 residues. The CDR3: CAASLRTDTQYF. The DNA of the CDR3 is TGTGCAGCATCCCTCCGGACAGATACGCAGTATTTT.

This clonotype has a handful of counts. The chain uses TRBV7-6 and TRBJ2-5; possible D gene TRBD2, 6 bases. This CDR3 region has 15 residues. Germline CDR1 reads SGHVS; CDR2 reads FNYEAQ. Trimming cost V 3 bases and J 1 base, with 12 bases left between them. The DNA of the CDR3 is TGTGCCAGCAGCTTGACTTACGGGGGCCAAGAGACCCAGTACTTC. This encodes CASSLTYGGQETQYF.

V gene TRBV7-2 combines with J gene TRBJ2-6; no definite D call. This CDR3 is 15 amino acids long. Germline CDR1 SGHTA, CDR2 FQGNSA. V was trimmed by 8 bases and J by 0 bases, leaving 11 bases between them. The CDR3 here is CASGRYVSGANVLTF. In nucleotides, the CDR3 is TGTGCCAGCGGGCGATACGTCTCTGGGGCCAACGTCCTGACTTTC.

This clonotype was seen repeatedly, ten times or more. This sequence joins TRBV5-1 and TRBJ2-2; D not certain. The germline V and J ends were trimmed by 5 bases and 1 base, with 12 bases remaining between them. Germline V gene lookup returns CDR1 SGHRS and CDR2 YFSETQ. This CDR3 comprises 15 residues. The chain's CDR3 is CASRPAELNTGELFF. DNA for the CDR3: TGCGCCAGCAGACCGGCGGAGCTGAACACCGGGGAGCTGTTTTTT.

This clonotype occurred a few times. The rearrangement joins TRBV12-5 to TRBJ2-2, with D perhaps matching TRBD2 (5 bases). V lost 6 bases and J lost 7, with 12 bases in between. The CDR3 length is 13 residues. The V gene's germline CDR1 is LGHNT and CDR2 FRNRAP. The CDR3, as DNA: TGTGCTAGTGGAGTGGACTCTTACGGGGAGCTGTTTTTT. This encodes CASGVDSYGELFF.

There are a few counts of this clonotype. The V call is TRBV3-1, the J call TRBJ1-1; 7 bases fit TRBD1. Germline V CDR1 and CDR2: LGHDT, YNNKEL (reference sequence). CDR3 length equals 16 residues. The V and J ends lost 4 bases and 0 bases, in that order; junction bases with no gene match: 8. CDR3 in DNA: TGTGCCAGCAGCCGCCTGGCCGGACAGGTGAACACTGAAGCTTTCTTT. Translated, it gives CASSRLAGQVNTEAFF.

This clonotype was observed a few times. V is TRBV9 and J is TRBJ2-1; no firm D call. V dropped 0 bases and J dropped 13 bases, with 17 bases sitting between them. CDR1 is SGDLS and CDR2 is YYNGEE in the germline V gene. This CDR3 has 14 residues. In nucleotides, the CDR3 is TGTGCCAGCAGCGTAGGTAAATATATACGTACCCAGTTCTTC. Translating gives CASSVGKYIRTQFF.

This chain joins TRBV7-9 and TRBJ1-1, with TRBD1 identical over 9 bases. Germline CDR1 SEHNR, CDR2 FQNEAQ (reference sequence). The CDR3 runs to 15 residues. V dropped 5 bases and J dropped 2; count of bases not matched to a gene: 6. As DNA, the CDR3 is TGTGCCAGCAGCCGCGGGGACAGGGAAAACACTGAAGCTTTCTTT. Its translation is CASSRGDRENTEAFF.

This clonotype has only a few counts. The chain has TRBV12-3 or TRBV12-4 and TRBJ2-1; D possibly corresponds to TRBD2 (5 bases). This CDR3 spans 12 amino acids. Trimming left V 7 bases short and J 5 bases short, with 9 bases between. The DNA of the CDR3 is TGTGCCAGCAAAACTAGTAACAATGAGCAGTTCTTC. It encodes CASKTSNNEQFF.

This clonotype was counted between two and nine times. J is TRBJ2-5 and V is TRBV15; maybe TRBD2 (5 bases). Germline V gives CDR1 LNHNV, CDR2 YYDKDF (reference sequence). The CDR3 contains 13 residues. Trimming removed 8 bases from V and 5 bases from J, with 15 bases in between. This CDR3 reads CATGRAGDETQYF. Here the CDR3 DNA reads TGTGCCACCGGGCGGGCGGGTGACGAGACCCAGTACTTC. Full variable domain (missing parts from reference TRBV15 and TRBJ2-5): DAMVIQNPRYQVTQFGKPVTLSCSQTLNHNVMYWYQQKSSQAPKLLFHYYDKDFNNEADTPDNFQSRRPNTSFCFLDIRSPGLGDTAMYLCATGRAGDETQYFGPGTRLLVL.

This clonotype appeared a few times. V usage is TRBV6-1 and J usage is TRBJ2-7; 8 bases line up with TRBD2. This CDR3 has 12 amino acids. CDR1 and CDR2 (germline): MNHNS, SASEGT. V gave up 11 bases and J gave up 7 bases; unmatched junction bases: 10. The DNA for the CDR3 is TGTGCCTCGCGGGGGGTCCTCAGGGAGCAGTACGTC. Amino acid sequence: CASRGVLREQYV.